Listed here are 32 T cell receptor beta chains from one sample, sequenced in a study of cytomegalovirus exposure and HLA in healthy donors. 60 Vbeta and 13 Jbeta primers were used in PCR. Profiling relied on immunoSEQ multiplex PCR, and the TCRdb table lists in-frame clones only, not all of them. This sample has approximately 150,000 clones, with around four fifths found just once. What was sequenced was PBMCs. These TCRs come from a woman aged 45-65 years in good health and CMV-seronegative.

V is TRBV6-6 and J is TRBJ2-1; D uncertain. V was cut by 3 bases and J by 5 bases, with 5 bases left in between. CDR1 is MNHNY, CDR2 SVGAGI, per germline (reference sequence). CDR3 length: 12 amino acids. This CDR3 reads CASSYVDNEQFF. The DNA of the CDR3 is TGTGCCAGCAGTTATGTAGACAATGAGCAGTTCTTC.

DNA for the CDR3: TGTGCCAGCAGCCATTTGCAGGGAACCGGGGAGCTGTTTTTT. Amino acids: CASSHLQGTGELFF. The chain combines TRBV5-4 with TRBJ2-2, with D possibly TRBD1 on 5 matching bases. V shed 4 bases and J shed 5 bases, with 12 bases lying between them. CDR1 is SGHNT, CDR2 YYREEE, per germline (reference sequence). The CDR3 extends over 14 amino acids. The variable domain in full, with the rest retrieved from reference TRBV5-4 and TRBJ2-2, is ETGVTQSPTHLIKTRGQQVTLRCSSQSGHNTVSWYQQALGQGPQFIFQYYREEENGRGNFPPRFSGLQFPNYSSELNVNALELDDSALYLCASSHLQGTGELFFGEGSRLTVL.

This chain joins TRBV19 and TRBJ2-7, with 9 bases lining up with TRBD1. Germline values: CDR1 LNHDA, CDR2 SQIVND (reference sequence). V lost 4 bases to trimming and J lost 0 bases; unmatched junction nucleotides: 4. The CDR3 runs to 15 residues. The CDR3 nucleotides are TGTGCCAGTAGTACCGGGACAGGGAGCTCCTACGAGCAGTACTTC. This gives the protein CASSTGTGSSYEQYF.

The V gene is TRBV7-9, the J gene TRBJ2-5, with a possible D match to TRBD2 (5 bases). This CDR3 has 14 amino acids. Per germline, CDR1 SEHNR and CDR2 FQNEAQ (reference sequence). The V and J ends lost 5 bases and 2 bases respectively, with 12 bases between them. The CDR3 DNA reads TGTGCCAGCAGCCAACTAGGGCCACAAGAGACCCAGTACTTC. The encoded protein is CASSQLGPQETQYF.

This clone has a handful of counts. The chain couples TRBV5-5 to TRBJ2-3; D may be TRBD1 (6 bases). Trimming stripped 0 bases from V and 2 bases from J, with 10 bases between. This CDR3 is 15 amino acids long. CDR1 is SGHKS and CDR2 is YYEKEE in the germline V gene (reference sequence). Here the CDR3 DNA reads TGTGCCAGCAGCTTGGGGGGGCTATTCACAGATACGCAGTATTTT. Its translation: CASSLGGLFTDTQYF.

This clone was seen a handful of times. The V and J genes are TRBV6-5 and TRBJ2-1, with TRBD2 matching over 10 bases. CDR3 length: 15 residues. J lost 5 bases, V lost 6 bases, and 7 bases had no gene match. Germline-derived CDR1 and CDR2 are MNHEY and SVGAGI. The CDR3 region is CASRYGLAVNNEQFF. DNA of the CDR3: TGTGCCAGCAGATACGGACTAGCGGTAAACAATGAGCAGTTCTTC.

The CDR3: CASSQARGGGGNEQFF. The CDR3 DNA sequence: TGTGCCAGCAGCCAGGCCCGGGGCGGGGGGGGGAATGAGCAGTTCTTC. The chain combines TRBV4-2 with TRBJ2-1, with 9 bases matching TRBD2. Trimming took 3 bases from V and 7 from J; bases not matched to a gene: 10. The V gene's germline CDR1 is LGHNA and CDR2 YNFKEQ. This CDR3 spans 16 amino acids.

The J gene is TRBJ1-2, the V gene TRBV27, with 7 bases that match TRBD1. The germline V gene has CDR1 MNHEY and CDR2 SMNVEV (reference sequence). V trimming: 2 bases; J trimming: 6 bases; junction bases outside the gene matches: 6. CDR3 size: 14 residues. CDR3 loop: CASSLGRQGNGYTF. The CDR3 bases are TGTGCCAGCAGTTTAGGCCGACAGGGTAATGGCTACACCTTC.

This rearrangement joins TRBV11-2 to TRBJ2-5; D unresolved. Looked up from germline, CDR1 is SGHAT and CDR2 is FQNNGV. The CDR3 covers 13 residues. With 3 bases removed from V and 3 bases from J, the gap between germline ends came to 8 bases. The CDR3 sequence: CASSFWPKETQYF. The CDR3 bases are TGTGCCAGCAGCTTCTGGCCCAAAGAGACCCAGTACTTC.

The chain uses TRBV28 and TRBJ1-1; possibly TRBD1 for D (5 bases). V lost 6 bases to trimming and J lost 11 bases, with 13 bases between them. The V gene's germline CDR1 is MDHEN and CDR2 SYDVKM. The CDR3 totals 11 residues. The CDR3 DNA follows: TGTGCCAGCAGACGGACGCGGGGGGCTTTCTTT. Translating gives CASRRTRGAFF.

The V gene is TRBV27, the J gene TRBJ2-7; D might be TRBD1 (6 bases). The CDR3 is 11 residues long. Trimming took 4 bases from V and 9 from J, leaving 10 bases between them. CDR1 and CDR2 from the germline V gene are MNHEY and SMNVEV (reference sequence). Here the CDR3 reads CASSSGTPQYF. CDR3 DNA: TGTGCCAGCAGTTCCGGGACACCGCAGTACTTC.

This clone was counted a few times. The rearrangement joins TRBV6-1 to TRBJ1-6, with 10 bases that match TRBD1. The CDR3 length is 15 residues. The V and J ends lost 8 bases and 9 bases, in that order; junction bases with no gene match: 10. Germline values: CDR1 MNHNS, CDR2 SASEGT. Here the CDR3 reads CASPVGTGVGSPLHF. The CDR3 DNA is TGTGCCAGCCCGGTCGGGACAGGGGTAGGTTCACCCCTCCACTTT.

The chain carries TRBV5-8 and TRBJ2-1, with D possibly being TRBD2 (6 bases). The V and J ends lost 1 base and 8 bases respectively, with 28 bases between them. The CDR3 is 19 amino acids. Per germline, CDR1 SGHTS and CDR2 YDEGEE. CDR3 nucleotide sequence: TGTGCCAGCAGCTTGTTTGCAACCCAAGGAGGGTTTTCCCCCGATGAGCAGTTCTTC. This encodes CASSLFATQGGFSPDEQFF.

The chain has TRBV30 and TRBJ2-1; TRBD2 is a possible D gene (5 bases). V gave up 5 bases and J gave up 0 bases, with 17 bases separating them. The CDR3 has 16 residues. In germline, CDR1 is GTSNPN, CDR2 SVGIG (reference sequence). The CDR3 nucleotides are TGTGCCTGGGCGGGCGTGGCGAGGACCTCCTACAATGAGCAGTTCTTC. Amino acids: CAWAGVARTSYNEQFF.

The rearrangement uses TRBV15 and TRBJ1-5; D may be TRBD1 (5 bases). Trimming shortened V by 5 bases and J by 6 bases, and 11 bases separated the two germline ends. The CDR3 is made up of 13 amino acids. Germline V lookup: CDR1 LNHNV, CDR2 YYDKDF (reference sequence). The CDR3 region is CATSFSGGQPQHF. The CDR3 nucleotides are TGTGCCACCAGCTTTTCGGGGGGTCAGCCCCAGCATTTT.

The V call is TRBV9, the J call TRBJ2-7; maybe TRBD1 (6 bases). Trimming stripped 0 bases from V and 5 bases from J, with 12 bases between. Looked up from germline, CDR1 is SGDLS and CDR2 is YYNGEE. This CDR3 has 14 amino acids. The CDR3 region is CASSVGGRGHEQYF. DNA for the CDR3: TGTGCCAGCAGCGTAGGGGGCAGGGGCCACGAGCAGTACTTC.

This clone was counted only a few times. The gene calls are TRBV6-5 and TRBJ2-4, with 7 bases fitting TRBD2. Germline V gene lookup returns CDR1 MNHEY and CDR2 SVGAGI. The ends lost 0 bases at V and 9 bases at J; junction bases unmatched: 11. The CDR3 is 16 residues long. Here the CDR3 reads CASSYSSGEGGSIQYF. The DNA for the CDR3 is TGTGCCAGCAGTTACTCGAGTGGGGAGGGCGGTAGCATTCAGTACTTC.

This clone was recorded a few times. CDR3 residues: CASTGTSTYEQYF. The CDR3 coding sequence is TGTGCCAGCACCGGGACATCGACCTACGAGCAGTACTTC. The chain employs TRBV2 and TRBJ2-7; D may be TRBD1 (6 bases). Germline assignment: CDR1 SNHLY and CDR2 FYNNEI. V shed 7 bases and J shed 2 bases, with 12 bases lying between them. The CDR3 has 13 amino acids. The complete variable domain, with remaining parts taken from reference TRBV2 and TRBJ2-7, reads EPEVTQTPSHQVTQMGQEVILRCVPISNHLYFYWYRQILGQKVEFLVSFYNNEISEKSEIFDDQFSVERPDGSNFTLKIRSTKLEDSAMYFCASTGTSTYEQYFGPGTRLTVT.

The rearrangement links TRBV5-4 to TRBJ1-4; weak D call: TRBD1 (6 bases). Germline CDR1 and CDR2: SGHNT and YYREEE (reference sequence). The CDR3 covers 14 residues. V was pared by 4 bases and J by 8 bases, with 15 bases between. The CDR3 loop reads CASSQTGLREKLFF. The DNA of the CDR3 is TGTGCCAGCAGCCAAACAGGGTTAAGGGAAAAACTGTTTTTT.

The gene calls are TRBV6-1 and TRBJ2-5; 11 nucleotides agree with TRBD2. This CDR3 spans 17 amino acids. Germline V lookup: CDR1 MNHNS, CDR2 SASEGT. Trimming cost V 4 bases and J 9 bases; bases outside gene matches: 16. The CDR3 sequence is CASSAQGLAGARMAQYF. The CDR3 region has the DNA TGTGCCAGCAGTGCGCAAGGACTAGCGGGTGCACGTATGGCCCAGTACTTC.

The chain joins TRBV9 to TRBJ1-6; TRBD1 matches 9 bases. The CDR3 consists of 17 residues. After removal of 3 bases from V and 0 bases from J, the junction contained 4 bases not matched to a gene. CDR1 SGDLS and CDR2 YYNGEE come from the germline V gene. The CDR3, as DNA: TGTGCCAGCAGCGAGGGACAGGGACGCTCCTATAATTCACCCCTCCACTTT. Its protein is CASSEGQGRSYNSPLHF.

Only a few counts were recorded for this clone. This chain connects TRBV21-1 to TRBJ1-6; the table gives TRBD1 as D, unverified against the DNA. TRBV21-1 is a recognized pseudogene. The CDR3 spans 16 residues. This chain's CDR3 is CASKARTGPYNSPLHF. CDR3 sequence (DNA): TGTGCCAGCAAGGCCCGGACAGGTCCCTATAATTCACCCCTCCACTTT.

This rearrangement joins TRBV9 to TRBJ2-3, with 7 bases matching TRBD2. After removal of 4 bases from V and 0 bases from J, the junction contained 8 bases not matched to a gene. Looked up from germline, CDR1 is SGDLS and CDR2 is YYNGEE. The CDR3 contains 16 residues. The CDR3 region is CASSTYGGISTDTQYF. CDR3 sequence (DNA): TGTGCCAGCAGCACCTACGGGGGGATCAGCACAGATACGCAGTATTTT.

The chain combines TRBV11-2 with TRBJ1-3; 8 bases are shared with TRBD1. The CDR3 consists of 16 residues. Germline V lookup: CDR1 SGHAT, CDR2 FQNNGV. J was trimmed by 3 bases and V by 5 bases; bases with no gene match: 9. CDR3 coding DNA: TGTGCCAGCAGCGCCCGACAGGGGATTTATGGAAACACCATATATTTT. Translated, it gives CASSARQGIYGNTIYF.

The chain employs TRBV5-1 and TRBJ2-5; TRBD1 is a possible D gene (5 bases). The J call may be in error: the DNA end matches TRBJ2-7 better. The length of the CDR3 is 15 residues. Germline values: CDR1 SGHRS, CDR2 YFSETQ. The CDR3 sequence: CASSLDSSHSYEQYF. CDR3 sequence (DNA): TGCGCCAGCAGCCTCGACAGTTCGCACTCCTACGAGCAGTACTTC.

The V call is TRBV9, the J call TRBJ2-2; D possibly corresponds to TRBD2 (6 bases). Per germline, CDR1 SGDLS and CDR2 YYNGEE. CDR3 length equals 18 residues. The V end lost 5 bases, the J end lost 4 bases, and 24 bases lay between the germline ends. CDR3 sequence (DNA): TGTGCCAGCAGTTTCGAGTCATCGGGCGGGGCTAGCACCGGGGAGCTGTTTTTT. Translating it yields CASSFESSGGASTGELFF.

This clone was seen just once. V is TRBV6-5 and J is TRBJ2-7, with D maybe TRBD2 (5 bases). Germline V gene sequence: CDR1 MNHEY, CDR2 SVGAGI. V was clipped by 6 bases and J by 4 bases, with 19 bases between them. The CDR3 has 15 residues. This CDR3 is CASRAPGSTHYEQYF. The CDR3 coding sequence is TGTGCCAGCAGAGCCCCGGGGTCAACCCATTACGAGCAGTACTTC.

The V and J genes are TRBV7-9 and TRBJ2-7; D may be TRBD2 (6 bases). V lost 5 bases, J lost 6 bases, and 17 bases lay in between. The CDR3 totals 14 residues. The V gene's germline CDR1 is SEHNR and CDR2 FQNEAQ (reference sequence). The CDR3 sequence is CASSPVLLASEQYF. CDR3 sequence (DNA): TGTGCCAGCAGCCCAGTACTGCTAGCGAGCGAGCAGTACTTC. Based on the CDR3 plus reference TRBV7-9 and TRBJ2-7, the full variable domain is DTGVSQNPRHKITKRGQNVTFRCDPISEHNRLYWYRQTLGQGPEFLTYFQNEAQLEKSRLLSDRFSAERPKGSFSTLEIQRTEQGDSAMYLCASSPVLLASEQYFGPGTRLTVT.

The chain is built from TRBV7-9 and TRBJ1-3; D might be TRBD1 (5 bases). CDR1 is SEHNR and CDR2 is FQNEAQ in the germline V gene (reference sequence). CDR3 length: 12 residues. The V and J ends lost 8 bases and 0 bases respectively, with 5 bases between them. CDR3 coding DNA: TGTGCCAGCGGGGCCTCTGGAAACACCATATATTTT. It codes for CASGASGNTIYF. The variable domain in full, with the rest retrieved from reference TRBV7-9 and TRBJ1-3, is DTGVSQNPRHKITKRGQNVTFRCDPISEHNRLYWYRQTLGQGPEFLTYFQNEAQLEKSRLLSDRFSAERPKGSFSTLEIQRTEQGDSAMYLCASGASGNTIYFGEGSWLTVV.

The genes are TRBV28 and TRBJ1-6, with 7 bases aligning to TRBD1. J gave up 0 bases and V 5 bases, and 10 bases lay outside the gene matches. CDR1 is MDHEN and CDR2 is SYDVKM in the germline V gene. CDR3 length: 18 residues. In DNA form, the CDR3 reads TGTGCCAGCAGTACGATACAGGGGACCCGCTCCTATAATTCACCCCTCCACTTT. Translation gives CASSTIQGTRSYNSPLHF.

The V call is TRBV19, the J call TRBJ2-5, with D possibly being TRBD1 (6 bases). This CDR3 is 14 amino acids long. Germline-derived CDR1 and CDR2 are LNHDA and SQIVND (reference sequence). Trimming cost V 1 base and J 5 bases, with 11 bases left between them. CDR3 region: CASSIGGGAETQYF. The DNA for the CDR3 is TGTGCCAGTAGTATAGGTGGGGGCGCGGAGACCCAGTACTTC. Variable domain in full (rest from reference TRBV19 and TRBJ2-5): DGGITQSPKYLFRKEGQNVTLSCEQNLNHDAMYWYRQDPGQGLRLIYYSQIVNDFQKGDIAEGYSVSREKKESFPLTVTSAQKNPTAFYLCASSIGGGAETQYFGPGTRLLVL.

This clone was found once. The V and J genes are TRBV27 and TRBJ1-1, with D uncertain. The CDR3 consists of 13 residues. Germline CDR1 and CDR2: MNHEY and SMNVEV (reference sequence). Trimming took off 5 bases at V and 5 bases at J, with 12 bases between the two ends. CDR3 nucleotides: TGTGCCAGCAGTCTGGAGGGAAGAACTGAAGCTTTCTTT. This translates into CASSLEGRTEAFF.